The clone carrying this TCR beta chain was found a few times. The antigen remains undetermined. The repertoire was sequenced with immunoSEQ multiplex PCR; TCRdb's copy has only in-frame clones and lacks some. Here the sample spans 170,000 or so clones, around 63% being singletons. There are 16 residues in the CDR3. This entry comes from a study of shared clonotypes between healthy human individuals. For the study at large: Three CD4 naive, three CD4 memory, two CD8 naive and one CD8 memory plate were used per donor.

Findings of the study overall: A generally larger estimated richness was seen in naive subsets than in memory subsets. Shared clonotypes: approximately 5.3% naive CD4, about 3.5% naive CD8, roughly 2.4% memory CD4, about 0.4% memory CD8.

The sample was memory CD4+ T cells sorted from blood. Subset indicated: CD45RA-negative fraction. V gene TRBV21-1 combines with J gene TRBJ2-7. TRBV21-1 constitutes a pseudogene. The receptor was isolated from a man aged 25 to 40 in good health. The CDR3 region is CASSKIGSYVPYEQYF. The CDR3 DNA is TGTGCCAGCAGCAAAATCGGCAGCTACGTTCCCTACGAGCAGTACTTC.